This TCR beta chain originates from a study of T-cell memory formation after mild COVID-19. TCRdb re-derived calls from the 5' RACE reads in MiXCR, one entry per CDR3 protein. The sample lists about 390,000 distinct CDR3 sequences, about 16% occurring once. Germline CDR1 and CDR2: SGHTA and FQGNSA. V dropped 5 bases and J dropped 1 base, with 14 bases sitting between them. This CDR3 comprises 15 residues. This clonotype was counted a few times. The TCR originated in a man aged 18 to 30 who had mild COVID-19 (a few samples of this study predate the infection). Cell type and time point are not known. Source material: PBMCs or a T cell subset sorted from them (not recorded which). The chain joins TRBV7-2 to TRBJ1-1; the D is unclear. CDR3 residues: CASSPRRARNTEAFF. CDR3 DNA: TGTGCCAGCAGCCCACGGCGGGCGCGGAACACTGAAGCTTTCTTT.